The clone carrying this TCR beta chain was recorded once. What it recognizes is unknown. 13 Jbeta primers and 60 Vbeta primers were used for the PCR. TCRdb's table, derived via immunoSEQ multiplex PCR, lists solely in-frame clones and lacks some. The table lists about 150,000 clones, 60% to 80% of them singletons. The CDR3 spans 14 residues. CDR1 and CDR2 from the germline V gene are SEHNR and FQNEAQ (reference sequence). V was clipped by 4 bases and J by 2 bases, with 6 bases between them. The data derive from a study of cytomegalovirus exposure and HLA in healthy donors. Study-wide findings and caveats: Later, an analysis showed that TCR beta chains associated with HLA were more clonally expanded than others that were equally common. Per published reports, the classifier diagnosed cytomegalovirus status with high specificity and sensitivity. It was confirmed in vitro that a few of the CMV-associated chains were specific for CMV antigens.

This TCR derives from a male donor in good health and CMV-seronegative. The sequencing sample was made of PBMCs. The chain joins TRBV7-9 to TRBJ1-6; D uncertain. The chain's CDR3 is CASSSEAYNSPLHF. CDR3 nucleotides: TGTGCCAGCAGCTCAGAGGCCTATAATTCACCCCTCCACTTT.